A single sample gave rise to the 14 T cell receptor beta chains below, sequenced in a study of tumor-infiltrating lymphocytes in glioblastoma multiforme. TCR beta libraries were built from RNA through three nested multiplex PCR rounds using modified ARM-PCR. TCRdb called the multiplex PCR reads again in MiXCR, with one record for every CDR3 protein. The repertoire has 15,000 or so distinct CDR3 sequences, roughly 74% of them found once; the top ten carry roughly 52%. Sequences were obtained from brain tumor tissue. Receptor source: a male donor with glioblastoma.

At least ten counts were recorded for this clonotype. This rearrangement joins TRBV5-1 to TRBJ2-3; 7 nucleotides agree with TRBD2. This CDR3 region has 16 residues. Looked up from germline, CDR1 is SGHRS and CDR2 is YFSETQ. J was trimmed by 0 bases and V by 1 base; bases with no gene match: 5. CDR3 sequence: CASSLRAGSSTDTQYF. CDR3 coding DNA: TGCGCCAGCAGCTTGAGAGCGGGGTCGAGCACAGATACGCAGTATTTT.

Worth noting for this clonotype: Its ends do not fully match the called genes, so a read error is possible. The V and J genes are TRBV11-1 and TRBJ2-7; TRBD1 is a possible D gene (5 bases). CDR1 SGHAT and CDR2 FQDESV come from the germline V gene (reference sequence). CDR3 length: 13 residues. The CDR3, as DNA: TGTGCCAGCACCCTGGATCAGGGTTACGAACAGCACTTC. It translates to CASTLDQGYEQHF.

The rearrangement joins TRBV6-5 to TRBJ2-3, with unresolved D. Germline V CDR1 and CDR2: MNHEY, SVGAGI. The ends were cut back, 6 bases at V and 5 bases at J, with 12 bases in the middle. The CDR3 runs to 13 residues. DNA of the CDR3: TGTGCCAGCAGCCGTGTTACGGGAGATACGCAGTATTTT. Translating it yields CASSRVTGDTQYF.

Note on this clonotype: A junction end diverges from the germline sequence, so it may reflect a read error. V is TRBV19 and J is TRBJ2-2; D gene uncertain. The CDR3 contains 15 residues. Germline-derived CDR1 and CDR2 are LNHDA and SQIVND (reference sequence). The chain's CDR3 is CAGSGDKENTGELFF. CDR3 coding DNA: TGTGCCGGTAGTGGCGACAAGGAGAACACCGGGGAGCTGTTTTTT. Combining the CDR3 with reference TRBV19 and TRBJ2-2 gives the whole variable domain DGGITQSPKYLFRKEGQNVTLSCEQNLNHDAMYWYRQDPGQGLRLIYYSQIVNDFQKGDIAEGYSVSREKKESFPLTVTSAQKNPTAFYLCAGSGDKENTGELFFGEGSRLTVL.

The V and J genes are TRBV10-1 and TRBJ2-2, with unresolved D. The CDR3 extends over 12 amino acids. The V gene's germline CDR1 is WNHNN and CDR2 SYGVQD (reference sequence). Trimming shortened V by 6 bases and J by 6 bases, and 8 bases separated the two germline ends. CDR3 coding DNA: TGCGCCAGCAGCGCTCTCTCCGGGGAGCTGTTTTTT. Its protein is CASSALSGELFF.

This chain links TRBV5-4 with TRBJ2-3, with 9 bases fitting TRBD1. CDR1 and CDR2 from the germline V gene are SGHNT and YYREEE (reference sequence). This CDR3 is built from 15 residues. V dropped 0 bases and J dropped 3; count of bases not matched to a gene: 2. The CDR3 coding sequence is TGTGCCAGCAGCTTGGGGGACAGGGAAACAGATACGCAGTATTTT. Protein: CASSLGDRETDTQYF.

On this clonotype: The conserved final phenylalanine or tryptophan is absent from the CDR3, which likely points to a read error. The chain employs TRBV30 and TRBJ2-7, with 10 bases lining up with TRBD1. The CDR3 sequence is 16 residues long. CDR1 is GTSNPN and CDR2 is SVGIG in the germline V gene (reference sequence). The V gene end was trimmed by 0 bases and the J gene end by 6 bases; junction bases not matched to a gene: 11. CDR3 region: CAWSVPGRQGAVEQYS. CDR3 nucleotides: TGTGCCTGGAGTGTGCCCGGTAGACAGGGGGCTGTCGAGCAGTACTCC.

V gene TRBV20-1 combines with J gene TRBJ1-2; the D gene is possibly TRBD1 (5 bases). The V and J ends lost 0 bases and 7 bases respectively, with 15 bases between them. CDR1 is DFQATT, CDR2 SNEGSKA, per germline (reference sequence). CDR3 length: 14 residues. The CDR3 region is CSARDSLRAAGYTF. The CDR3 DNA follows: TGCAGTGCTAGAGATTCCCTCAGGGCTGCTGGCTACACCTTC.

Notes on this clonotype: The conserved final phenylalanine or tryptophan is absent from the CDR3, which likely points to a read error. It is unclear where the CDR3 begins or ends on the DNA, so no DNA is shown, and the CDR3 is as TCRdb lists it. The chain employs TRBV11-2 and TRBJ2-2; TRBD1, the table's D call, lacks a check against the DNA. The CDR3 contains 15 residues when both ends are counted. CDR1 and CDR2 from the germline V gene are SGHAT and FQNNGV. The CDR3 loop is CASSLVQVHTGELLC.

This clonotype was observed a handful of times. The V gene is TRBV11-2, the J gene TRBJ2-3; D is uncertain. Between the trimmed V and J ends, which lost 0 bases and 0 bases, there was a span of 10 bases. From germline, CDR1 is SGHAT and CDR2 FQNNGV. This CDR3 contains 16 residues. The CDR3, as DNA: TGTGCCAGCAGCTTAGATTTAGGGCTGAGCACAGATACGCAGTATTTT. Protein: CASSLDLGLSTDTQYF.

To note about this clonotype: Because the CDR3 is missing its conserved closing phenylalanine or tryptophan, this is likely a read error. CDR3 region: CASSLEAGGSYEQYL. CDR3 sequence (DNA): TGTGCCAGCAGCTTAGAGGCAGGGGGCTCCTACGAGCAGTACCTC. V usage is TRBV11-2 and J usage is TRBJ2-7, with 7 bases identical to TRBD1. Germline V gene sequence: CDR1 SGHAT, CDR2 FQNNGV. This CDR3 is built from 15 residues. V was clipped by 0 bases and J by 0 bases; unmatched bases: 2.

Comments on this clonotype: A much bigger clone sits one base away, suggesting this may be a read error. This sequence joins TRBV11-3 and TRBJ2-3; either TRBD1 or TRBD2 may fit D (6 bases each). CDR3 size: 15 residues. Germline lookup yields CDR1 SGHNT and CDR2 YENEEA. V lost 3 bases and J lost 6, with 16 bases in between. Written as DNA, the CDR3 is TGTGCCAGCAGCTTGGATCCTGGGGGGCGCGATACGCAGTATTTT. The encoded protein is CASSLDPGGRDTQYF.

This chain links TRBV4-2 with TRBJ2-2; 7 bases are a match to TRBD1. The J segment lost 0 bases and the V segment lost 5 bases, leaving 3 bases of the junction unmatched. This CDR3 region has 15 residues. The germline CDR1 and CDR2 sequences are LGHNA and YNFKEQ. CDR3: CASSGTASNTGELFF. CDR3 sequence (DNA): TGTGCCAGCAGCGGGACAGCGTCGAACACCGGGGAGCTGTTTTTT.

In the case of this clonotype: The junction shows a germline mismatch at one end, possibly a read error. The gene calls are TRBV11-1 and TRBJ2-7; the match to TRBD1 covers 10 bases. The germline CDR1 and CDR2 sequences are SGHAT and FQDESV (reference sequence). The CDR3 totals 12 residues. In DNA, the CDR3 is TGCGCCAGCAAGGGACAGGGGCGCGAGCGGTACTTC. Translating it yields CASKGQGRERYF.